This TCR beta chain was retrieved from a study of monozygotic twins with inflammatory bowel disease. Per germline, CDR1 SGHTA and CDR2 FQGNSA. This CDR3 comprises 14 residues. The study's findings and limits: Healthy co-twins exceeded IBD patients in TCRbeta diversity as measured by inverse Simpson.

Of note for this clonotype: Its antigen is unknown.

TCRdb re-analyzed the 5' RACE reads; it lists each CDR3 protein once, without DNA. The sample data list around 380,000 distinct CDR3 sequences. Sequencing was done on a sample of blood. The TCR comes from a human donor with ulcerative colitis or Crohn's disease, or a healthy co-twin of an affected twin (not recorded which). The V call is TRBV7-2, the J call TRBJ2-2. The CDR3 sequence: CASSFGLQRGELFF.